The T cell receptor (beta chain) under discussion was sequenced for a study of blood T cell repertoires in COVID-19. Study background: Donors in the United States, Italy and Spain gave samples during acute or convalescent COVID-19. The cDNA or gDNA used as material had been derived from T cells, B-cell-depleted T cells, or PBMCs.

As originally analysed: Amplification from reference gene primers served as the basis for estimated nucleated cell counts. The method was immunoSEQ multiplex PCR; TCRdb's version includes in-frame clones alone and lacks a portion of them. The DNA was the basis for D and trimming; V, J and clone size are from that table. The table has approximately 200,000 clones, 86% seen once. Trimming pared 2 bases from V and 3 bases from J, leaving 10 bases between. The CDR3 consists of 14 residues. The germline gives CDR1 MNHEY, CDR2 SVGAGI. This chain links TRBV6-5 with TRBJ2-5, with D hard to call. The receptor comes from a woman in her fifties or sixties with acute or convalescent COVID-19. Sequencing input: peripheral blood. In nucleotides, the CDR3 is TGTGCCAGCAGTTACGGCCGATTCGAAGAGACCCAGTACTTC. This encodes CASSYGRFEETQYF.